This T cell receptor beta chain was identified in a study of blood T cell repertoires in COVID-19. CDR1 is SEHNR, CDR2 FQNEAQ, per germline (reference sequence). The V and J ends lost 0 bases and 7 bases respectively, with 10 bases between them. CDR3 length: 13 amino acids. Profiled with immunoSEQ multiplex PCR; TCRdb holds only in-frame clones, not every one. This table holds 150,000 or so clones, around 87% found once. This receptor was identified in a man between 18 and 29 years old with COVID-19, enrolled during active disease. J is TRBJ2-7 and V is TRBV7-9; maybe TRBD2 (5 bases). The specimen was peripheral blood. As DNA, the CDR3 is TGTGCCAGCAGCTTAGCGAGAGGCGGGGAGCAGTACTTC. Its translation: CASSLARGGEQYF.